The 26 T cell receptor beta chains below all came from one sample that was sequenced in a study of OX40 agonist ivuxolimab in advanced cancers. Sequenced by immunoSEQ multiplex PCR; TCRdb stores in-frame clones only, minus some. The sample includes some 64,000 clones, 80% to 90% of them seen just once. Sample: CD4+ or CD8+ T cells sorted from blood, taken in a trial of the OX40 agonist ivuxolimab. The receptors originated from an adult with an advanced solid tumor such as melanoma, head and neck, liver or kidney cancer.

The J gene is TRBJ2-6, the V gene TRBV27; D uncertain. Germline V gives CDR1 MNHEY, CDR2 SMNVEV (reference sequence). Trimming pared 5 bases from V and 3 bases from J, leaving 17 bases between. CDR3 length: 17 residues. The DNA of the CDR3 is TGTGCCAGCAGTCCGCGACGGCCCGTGGGTGGGGCCAACGTCCTGACTTTC. This sequence encodes CASSPRRPVGGANVLTF.

V gene TRBV6-5 combines with J gene TRBJ1-5; 9 bases align to TRBD1. The CDR3 contains 13 residues. CDR1 is MNHEY, CDR2 SVGAGI, per germline. The V gene end was trimmed by 8 bases and the J gene end by 6 bases; junction bases not matched to a gene: 5. Written as DNA, the CDR3 is TGTGCCAGCGCCGGGACAGGGAGTCAGCCCCAGCATTTT. Translation: CASAGTGSQPQHF.

This rearrangement joins TRBV11-3 to TRBJ2-3; D is uncertain. Germline CDR1 is SGHNT and CDR2 is YENEEA. V was cut by 5 bases and J by 6 bases, with 15 bases left in between. The CDR3 loop spans 14 amino acids. CDR3 DNA: TGTGCCAGCAGCCCACCGACCCGGCCCGATACGCAGTATTTT. It is translated as CASSPPTRPDTQYF.

This clone was detected once. The chain has TRBV18 and TRBJ1-1; a possible D gene is TRBD1 (6 bases). The V end was cut by 3 bases, the J end by 2 bases, with 10 bases between. This CDR3 comprises 14 residues. CDR1 KGHSH and CDR2 LQKENI come from the germline V gene. This chain's CDR3 is CASSPGHSNTEAFF. CDR3 DNA sequence: TGTGCCAGCTCACCGGGACACTCAAACACTGAAGCTTTCTTT.

The V call is TRBV30, the J call TRBJ2-1; D gene unclear. V was trimmed by 5 bases and J by 7 bases, leaving 9 bases between them. The CDR3 has 11 residues. Germline V gene lookup returns CDR1 GTSNPN and CDR2 SVGIG (reference sequence). This CDR3 is CAWEGYNEQFF. The CDR3 bases are TGTGCCTGGGAAGGCTATAATGAGCAGTTCTTC. The full variable domain, its missing parts supplied by reference TRBV30 and TRBJ2-1, is SQTIHQWPATLVQPVGSPLSLECTVEGTSNPNLYWYRQAAGRGLQLLFYSVGIGQISSEVPQNLSASRPQDRQFILSSKKLLLSDSGFYLCAWEGYNEQFFGPGTRLTVL.

V is TRBV27 and J is TRBJ1-5; 7 positions match TRBD1. Germline trimming cut 6 bases from V and 3 bases from J; bases unmatched to any gene: 8. The germline V gene encodes CDR1 MNHEY and CDR2 SMNVEV (reference sequence). The CDR3 sequence is 15 residues long. The CDR3 coding sequence is TGTGCCAGCAGGCAAAGAGACAGGGACAATCAGCCCCAGCATTTT. Its protein is CASRQRDRDNQPQHF.

The rearrangement joins TRBV6-6 to TRBJ2-3, with 8 positions matching TRBD2. The V and J ends lost 5 bases and 0 bases, in that order; junction bases with no gene match: 4. There are 15 residues in the CDR3. Looked up from germline, CDR1 is MNHNY and CDR2 is SVGAGI (reference sequence). CDR3 loop: CASSIAGTSTDTQYF. DNA of the CDR3: TGTGCCAGCAGTATAGCGGGGACTAGCACAGATACGCAGTATTTT.

The rearrangement links TRBV6-1 to TRBJ1-2; no definite D call. With 6 bases removed from V and 7 bases from J, the gap between germline ends came to 12 bases. Germline values: CDR1 MNHNS, CDR2 SASEGT. The CDR3 covers 12 residues. CDR3 region: CASRPAGLGYTF. CDR3 nucleotides: TGTGCCAGCAGACCCGCTGGGCTTGGCTACACCTTC.

V usage is TRBV6-4 and J usage is TRBJ2-1; maybe TRBD2 (5 bases). The CDR3 has 20 amino acids. Germline-derived CDR1 and CDR2 are MRHNA and SNTAGT. The V end was cut by 6 bases, the J end by 0 bases, with 27 bases between. CDR3 coding DNA: TGTGCCAGCAGCCCGGGTGGGCGTTCGGGATCGTGGAGCTCCTACAATGAGCAGTTCTTC. It is translated as CASSPGGRSGSWSSYNEQFF.

The chain employs TRBV2 and TRBJ2-7; 8 nucleotides line up with TRBD1. J lost 7 bases, V lost 4 bases, and 6 bases had no gene match. The germline gives CDR1 SNHLY, CDR2 FYNNEI. CDR3 length equals 13 residues. DNA for the CDR3: TGTGCCAGCAGTGTCCAGGGGGCAGGTGAGCAGTACTTC. It codes for CASSVQGAGEQYF. The whole variable domain, filled in from reference TRBV2 and TRBJ2-7, reads EPEVTQTPSHQVTQMGQEVILRCVPISNHLYFYWYRQILGQKVEFLVSFYNNEISEKSEIFDDQFSVERPDGSNFTLKIRSTKLEDSAMYFCASSVQGAGEQYFGPGTRLTVT.

This rearrangement joins TRBV2 to TRBJ2-5, with D possibly being TRBD1 (6 bases). The CDR3 totals 14 residues. Germline V gene data show CDR1 as SNHLY and CDR2 as FYNNEI. V shed 6 bases and J shed 1 base, with 12 bases lying between them. Here the CDR3 DNA reads TGTGCCAGCAGAAGGACAGCAAGCCAAGAGACCCAGTACTTC. It yields the protein CASRRTASQETQYF.

This chain links TRBV18 with TRBJ2-7, with 8 bases matching TRBD1. The CDR3 is made up of 16 amino acids. The ends lost 0 bases at V and 5 bases at J; junction bases unmatched: 9. Germline V CDR1 and CDR2: KGHSH, LQKENI. CDR3 amino acids: CASSPPGQAKGNEQYF. DNA of the CDR3: TGTGCCAGCTCACCACCGGGACAGGCAAAAGGGAACGAGCAGTACTTC.

The chain has TRBV5-1 and TRBJ1-1, with 12 bases lining up with TRBD1. V trimming: 6 bases; J trimming: 10 bases; junction bases outside the gene matches: 7. CDR3 length equals 13 residues. Germline assignment: CDR1 SGHRS and CDR2 YFSETQ. The CDR3 DNA is TGCGCCAGCACATCCGGGACAGGGGGCCGAGCTTTCTTT. Encoded protein: CASTSGTGGRAFF. The complete variable domain, with remaining parts taken from reference TRBV5-1 and TRBJ1-1, reads KAGVTQTPRYLIKTRGQQVTLSCSPISGHRSVSWYQQTPGQGLQFLFEYFSETQRNKGNFPGRFSGRQFSNSRSEMNVSTLELGDSALYLCASTSGTGGRAFFGQGTRLTVV.

V usage is TRBV2 and J usage is TRBJ2-2; 10 bases map to TRBD2. The CDR3 has 14 amino acids. Per germline, CDR1 SNHLY and CDR2 FYNNEI. After removal of 5 bases from V and 5 bases from J, the junction contained 2 bases not matched to a gene. This CDR3 is CASSTTSGTGELFF. The CDR3 DNA reads as TGTGCCAGCAGTACGACTAGCGGGACCGGGGAGCTGTTTTTT.

The chain is built from TRBV7-9 and TRBJ1-4; 8 bases line up with TRBD1. There are 12 residues in the CDR3. V lost 10 bases, J lost 6 bases, and 4 bases stayed unmatched. Germline V lookup: CDR1 SEHNR, CDR2 FQNEAQ (reference sequence). CDR3 sequence reads: CATQGDDEKLFF. Written as DNA, the CDR3 is TGTGCCACACAGGGGGACGATGAAAAACTGTTTTTT.

The chain is built from TRBV11-2 and TRBJ2-1, with TRBD2 matching over 12 bases. There are 16 residues in the CDR3. V was pared by 4 bases and J by 8 bases, with 9 bases of the junction left unmatched. Germline V gene sequence: CDR1 SGHAT, CDR2 FQNNGV. CDR3: CASSSIWTSGTDEQFF. The CDR3 DNA sequence: TGTGCCAGCAGCTCGATTTGGACTAGCGGGACCGATGAGCAGTTCTTC.

This clone came up once. The chain links TRBV19 to TRBJ1-6; a possible D gene is TRBD1 (5 bases). V was shortened by 7 bases and J by 4 bases, with 14 bases between the two germline ends. Germline CDR1 reads LNHDA; CDR2 reads SQIVND (reference sequence). This CDR3 has 15 amino acids. The CDR3 here is CASTPRGAYNSPLHF. CDR3 in DNA: TGTGCCAGTACCCCGAGGGGAGCGTATAATTCACCCCTCCACTTT.

This chain uses TRBV5-1 with TRBJ2-1; 7 nucleotides match TRBD2. V lost 3 bases to trimming and J lost 0 bases; unmatched junction nucleotides: 6. CDR3 length: 16 amino acids. The germline V gene has CDR1 SGHRS and CDR2 YFSETQ. CDR3 residues: CASSWGGPLSYNEQFF. The CDR3, as DNA: TGCGCCAGCAGCTGGGGGGGTCCACTCTCCTACAATGAGCAGTTCTTC.

The V call is TRBV5-6, the J call TRBJ2-1; the match to TRBD2 covers 10 bases. The V and J ends lost 5 bases and 9 bases, in that order; junction bases with no gene match: 11. The CDR3 has 15 amino acids. The germline V gene encodes CDR1 SGHDT and CDR2 YYEEEE. In DNA form, the CDR3 reads TGTGCCAGCAGTCCGCTAGCGGGAGCGTCAGGTGAGCAGTTCTTC. It codes for CASSPLAGASGEQFF.

CDR3 in amino acids: CSVAYLNRDRETQYF. CDR3 sequence (DNA): TGCAGCGTCGCCTACTTAAACAGGGACCGGGAGACCCAGTACTTC. V and J are TRBV29-1 and TRBJ2-5; maybe TRBD1 (6 bases). Germline values: CDR1 SQVTM, CDR2 ANQGSEA. Trimming cost V 6 bases and J 5 bases, with 22 bases left between them. There are 15 residues in the CDR3.

CDR3 protein: CASEDREGEQYF. CDR3 DNA sequence: TGTGCCAGCGAGGACAGGGAGGGCGAGCAGTACTTC. The chain uses TRBV19 and TRBJ2-7; D possibly corresponds to TRBD1 (8 bases). Germline lookup yields CDR1 LNHDA and CDR2 SQIVND (reference sequence). The CDR3 covers 12 residues. Trimming removed 9 bases at V and 6 bases at J, with 15 bases between.

This clone was picked up one time. The chain uses TRBV30 and TRBJ2-7; TRBD2 agrees at 13 bases. J gave up 6 bases and V 2 bases, and 7 bases lay outside the gene matches. The CDR3 runs 15 residues. Germline V CDR1 and CDR2: GTSNPN, SVGIG (reference sequence). The CDR3, as DNA: TGTGCCTGGAGTCCTGGACTAGCGGGAGTCCCCGAGCAGTACTTC. Amino acids: CAWSPGLAGVPEQYF. Full variable domain (missing parts from reference TRBV30 and TRBJ2-7): SQTIHQWPATLVQPVGSPLSLECTVEGTSNPNLYWYRQAAGRGLQLLFYSVGIGQISSEVPQNLSASRPQDRQFILSSKKLLLSDSGFYLCAWSPGLAGVPEQYFGPGTRLTVT.

The rearrangement links TRBV28 to TRBJ1-2, with D unresolved. The CDR3 is 12 residues long. Germline CDR1 is MDHEN and CDR2 is SYDVKM. Trimming shortened V by 6 bases and J by 5 bases, and 10 bases separated the two germline ends. CDR3 in amino acids: CASRTPGYGYTF. The CDR3 region has the DNA TGTGCCAGCAGAACCCCGGGGTATGGCTACACCTTC.

This chain links TRBV7-8 with TRBJ1-5; D unclear. There are 19 residues in the CDR3. With 1 base removed from V and 2 bases from J, the gap between germline ends came to 21 bases. Germline V gene lookup returns CDR1 SGHVS and CDR2 FQNEAQ. CDR3 nucleotides: TGTGCCAGCAGCTTAGATATAGGGTGGAATTTAGTCGGCAATCAGCCCCAGCATTTT. It codes for CASSLDIGWNLVGNQPQHF.

This sequence joins TRBV14 and TRBJ2-3; D might be TRBD1 (5 bases). CDR3 length: 16 residues. Deletions cut 3 bases from V and 3 bases from J, with 16 bases between. CDR1 is SGHDN and CDR2 is FVKESK in the germline V gene. The CDR3 spells CASSQPQGRWTDTQYF. In nucleotides, the CDR3 is TGTGCCAGCAGCCAGCCGCAGGGAAGATGGACAGATACGCAGTATTTT.

This rearrangement joins TRBV6-5 to TRBJ1-5; a weak D match, TRBD1 (6 bases). V was shortened by 5 bases and J by 6 bases, with 17 bases between the two germline ends. This CDR3 has 15 amino acids. CDR1 and CDR2 from the germline V gene are MNHEY and SVGAGI. The CDR3 region has the DNA TGTGCCAGCAGTCCACGTGGGGGCCGCGGTCAGCCCCAGCATTTT. Protein product: CASSPRGGRGQPQHF.